The sequence of this T cell receptor (beta chain) was determined in a study of human T cells and chemical hapten exposure. Overall study findings and caveats: The number of TCRs over 1 in 1000 frequency stayed unchanged after DPC.

Indicated time point: patch test 1, 2 weeks after DPC sensitization. Treatment noted: therapeutic diphenylcyclopropenone sensitization with weekly scalp DPC. This clonotype was detected many times. Its antigen remains unknown. CDR3 size: 14 residues. Germline CDR1 is DFQATT and CDR2 is SNEGSKA (reference sequence). V was clipped by 1 base and J by 7 bases; unmatched bases: 7. MiXCR, applied by TCRdb to the RACE reads, yields one record per CDR3 protein. The sample includes tens of thousands of distinct CDR3 sequences, over 9.5% seen only once; the top ten take about 2.4%. This sequence originates from a man between 40 and 49 years old with alopecia areata. Some clones in this sample may be carry-over from other donors' samples. Material: whole blood, obtained in connection with sensitization to the hapten diphenylcyclopropenone (DPC). The chain carries TRBV20-1 and TRBJ2-1, with 7 bases matching TRBD2. The DNA for the CDR3 is TGCAGTGCTAGAGGACTAGCCCCTAGGAATGAGCAGTTCTTC. Its translation is CSARGLAPRNEQFF.